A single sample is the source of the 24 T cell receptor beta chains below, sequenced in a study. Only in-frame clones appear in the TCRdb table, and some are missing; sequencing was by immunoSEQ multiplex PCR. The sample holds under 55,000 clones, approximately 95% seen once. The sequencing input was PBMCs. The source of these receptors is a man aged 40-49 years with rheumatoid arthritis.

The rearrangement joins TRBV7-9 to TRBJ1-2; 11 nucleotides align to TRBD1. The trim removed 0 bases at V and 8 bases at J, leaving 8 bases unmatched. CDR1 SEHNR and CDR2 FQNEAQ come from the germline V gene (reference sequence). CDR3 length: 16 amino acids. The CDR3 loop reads CASSLASDRGPGGYTF. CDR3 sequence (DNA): TGTGCCAGCAGCTTAGCGTCGGACAGGGGGCCAGGAGGCTACACCTTC.

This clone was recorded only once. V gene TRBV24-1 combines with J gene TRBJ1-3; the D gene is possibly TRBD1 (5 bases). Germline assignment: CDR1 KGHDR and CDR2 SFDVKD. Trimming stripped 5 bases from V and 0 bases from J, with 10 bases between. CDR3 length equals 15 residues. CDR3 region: CATSGQGASGNTIYF. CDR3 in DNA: TGTGCCACCAGTGGCCAGGGCGCCTCTGGAAACACCATATATTTT.

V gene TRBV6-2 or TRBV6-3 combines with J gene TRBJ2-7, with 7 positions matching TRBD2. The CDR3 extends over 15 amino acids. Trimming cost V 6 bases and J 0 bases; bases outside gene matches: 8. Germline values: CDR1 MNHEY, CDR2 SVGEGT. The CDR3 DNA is TGTGCCAGCAGCCTCCCCGGGACTAACTCCTACGAGCAGTACTTC. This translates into CASSLPGTNSYEQYF.

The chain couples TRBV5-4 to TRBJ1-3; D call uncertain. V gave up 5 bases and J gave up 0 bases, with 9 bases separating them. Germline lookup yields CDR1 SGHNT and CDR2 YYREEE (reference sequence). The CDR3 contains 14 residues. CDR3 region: CASSRDYSGNTIYF. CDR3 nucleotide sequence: TGTGCCAGCAGTCGTGACTACTCTGGAAACACCATATATTTT.

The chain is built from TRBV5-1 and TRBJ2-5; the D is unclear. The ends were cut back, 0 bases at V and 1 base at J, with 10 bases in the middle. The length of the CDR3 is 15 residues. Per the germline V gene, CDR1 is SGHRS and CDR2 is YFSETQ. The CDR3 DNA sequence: TGCGCCAGCAGCTTGGCAGGCAATGCCCAAGAGACCCAGTACTTC. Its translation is CASSLAGNAQETQYF.

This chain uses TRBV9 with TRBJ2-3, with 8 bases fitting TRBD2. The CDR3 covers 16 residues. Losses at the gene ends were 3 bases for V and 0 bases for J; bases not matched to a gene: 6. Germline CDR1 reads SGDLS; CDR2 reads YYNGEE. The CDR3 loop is CASSAGLAVSTDTQYF. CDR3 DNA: TGTGCCAGCAGCGCTGGACTAGCAGTTAGCACAGATACGCAGTATTTT.

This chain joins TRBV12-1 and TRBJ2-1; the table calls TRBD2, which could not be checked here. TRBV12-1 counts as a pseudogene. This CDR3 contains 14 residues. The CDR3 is CASSLRGRLNEQFF. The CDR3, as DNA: TGTGCCAGCAGCTTACGAGGGAGGCTCAATGAGCAGTTCTTC.

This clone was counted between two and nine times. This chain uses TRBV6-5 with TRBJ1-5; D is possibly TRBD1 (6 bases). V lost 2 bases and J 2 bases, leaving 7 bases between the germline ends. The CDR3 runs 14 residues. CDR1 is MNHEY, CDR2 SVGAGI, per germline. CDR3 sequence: CASSYAGGNQPQHF. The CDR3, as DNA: TGTGCCAGCAGTTACGCAGGGGGCAATCAGCCCCAGCATTTT.

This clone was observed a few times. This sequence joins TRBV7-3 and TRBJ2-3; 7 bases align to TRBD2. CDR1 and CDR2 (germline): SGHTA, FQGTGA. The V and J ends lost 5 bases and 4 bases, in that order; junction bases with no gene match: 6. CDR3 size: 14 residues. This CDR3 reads CASSTSGNPDTQYF. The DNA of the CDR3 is TGTGCCAGCAGCACCAGCGGGAACCCAGATACGCAGTATTTT. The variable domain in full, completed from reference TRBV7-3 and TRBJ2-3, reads GAGVSQTPSNKVTEKGKYVELRCDPISGHTALYWYRQSLGQGPEFLIYFQGTGAADDSGLPNDRFFAVRPEGSVSTLKIQRTERGDSAVYLCASSTSGNPDTQYFGPGTRLTVL.

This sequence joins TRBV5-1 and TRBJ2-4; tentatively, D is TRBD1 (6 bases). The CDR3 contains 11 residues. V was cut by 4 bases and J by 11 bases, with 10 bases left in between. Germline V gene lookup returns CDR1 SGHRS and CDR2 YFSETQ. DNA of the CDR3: TGCGCCAGCAGCGAGGGACAACTTCAGTACTTC. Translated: CASSEGQLQYF.

CDR3 residues: CASSSRADPVREQYF. CDR3 coding DNA: TGTGCCAGCAGCTCCAGGGCCGACCCCGTCCGCGAGCAGTACTTC. V is TRBV7-9 and J is TRBJ2-7; tentatively, D is TRBD1 (5 bases). Trimming removed 4 bases at V and 6 bases at J, with 19 bases between. The CDR3 loop spans 15 amino acids. From germline, CDR1 is SEHNR and CDR2 FQNEAQ (reference sequence).

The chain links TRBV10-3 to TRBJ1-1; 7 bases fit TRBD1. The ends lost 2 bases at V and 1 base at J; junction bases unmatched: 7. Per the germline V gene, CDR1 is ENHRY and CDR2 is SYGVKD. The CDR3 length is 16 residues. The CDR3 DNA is TGTGCCATCAGTGAGCCACAGACAGGGAAGAACACTGAAGCTTTCTTT. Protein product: CAISEPQTGKNTEAFF.

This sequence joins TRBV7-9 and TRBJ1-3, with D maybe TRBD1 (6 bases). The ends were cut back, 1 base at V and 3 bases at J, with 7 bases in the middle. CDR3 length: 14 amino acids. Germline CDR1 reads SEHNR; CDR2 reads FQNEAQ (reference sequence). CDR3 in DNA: TGTGCCAGCAGCTTAGTAGGGGGTGGAAACACCATATATTTT. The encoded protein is CASSLVGGGNTIYF.

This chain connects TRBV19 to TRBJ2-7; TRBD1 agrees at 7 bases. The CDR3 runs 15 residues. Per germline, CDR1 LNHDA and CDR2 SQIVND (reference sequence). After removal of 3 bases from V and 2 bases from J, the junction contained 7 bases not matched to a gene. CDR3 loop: CASSIRDSHTYEQYF. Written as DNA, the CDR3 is TGTGCCAGTAGTATTCGGGACAGTCACACCTACGAGCAGTACTTC.

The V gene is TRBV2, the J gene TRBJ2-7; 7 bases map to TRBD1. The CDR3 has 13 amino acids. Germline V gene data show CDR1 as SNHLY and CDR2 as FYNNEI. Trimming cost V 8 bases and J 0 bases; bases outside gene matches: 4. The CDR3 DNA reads TGTGCCAGCCAACGGGACAGCTCCTACGAGCAGTACTTC. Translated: CASQRDSSYEQYF.

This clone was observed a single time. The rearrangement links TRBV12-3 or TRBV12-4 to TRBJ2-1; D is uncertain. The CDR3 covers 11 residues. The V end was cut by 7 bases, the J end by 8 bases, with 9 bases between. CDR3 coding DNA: TGTGCCAGCACCAATAATTATGAGCAGTTCTTC. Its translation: CASTNNYEQFF.

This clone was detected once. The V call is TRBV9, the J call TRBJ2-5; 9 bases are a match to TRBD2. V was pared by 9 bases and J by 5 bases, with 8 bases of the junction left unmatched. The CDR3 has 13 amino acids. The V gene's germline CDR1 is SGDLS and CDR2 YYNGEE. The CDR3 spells CAKKGLASETQYF. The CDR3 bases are TGTGCCAAAAAGGGACTAGCTTCGGAGACCCAGTACTTC.

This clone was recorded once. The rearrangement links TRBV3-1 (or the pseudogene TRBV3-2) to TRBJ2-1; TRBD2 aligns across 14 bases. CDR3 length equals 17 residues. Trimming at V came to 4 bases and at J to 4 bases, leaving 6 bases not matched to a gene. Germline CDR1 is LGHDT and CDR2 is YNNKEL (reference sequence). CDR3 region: CASSLGLAGDAYNEQFF. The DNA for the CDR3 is TGTGCCAGCAGCCTGGGACTAGCGGGAGATGCATACAATGAGCAGTTCTTC.

The CDR3: CASSLGQVQETQYF. DNA of the CDR3: TGCGCCAGCAGCTTGGGTCAAGTCCAAGAGACCCAGTACTTC. V and J are TRBV5-1 and TRBJ2-5; no clear D. The CDR3 runs to 14 residues. Trimming shortened V by 0 bases and J by 1 base, and 7 bases separated the two germline ends. Germline V gene data show CDR1 as SGHRS and CDR2 as YFSETQ.

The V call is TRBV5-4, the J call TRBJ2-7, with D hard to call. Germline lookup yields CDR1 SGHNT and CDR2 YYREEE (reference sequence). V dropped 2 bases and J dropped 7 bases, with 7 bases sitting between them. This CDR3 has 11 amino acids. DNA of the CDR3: TGTGCCAGCAGCTTTGGGCGGGAGCAGTACTTC. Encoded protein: CASSFGREQYF. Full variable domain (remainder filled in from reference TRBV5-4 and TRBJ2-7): ETGVTQSPTHLIKTRGQQVTLRCSSQSGHNTVSWYQQALGQGPQFIFQYYREEENGRGNFPPRFSGLQFPNYSSELNVNALELDDSALYLCASSFGREQYFGPGTRLTVT.

The CDR3 here is CASSFDRAAYGYTF. CDR3 in DNA: TGCGCCAGCAGCTTTGATAGGGCTGCCTATGGCTACACCTTC. This sequence joins TRBV5-1 and TRBJ1-2; D is unclear. The CDR3 is 14 amino acids. Trimming removed 2 bases at V and 4 bases at J, with 12 bases between. The germline gives CDR1 SGHRS, CDR2 YFSETQ.

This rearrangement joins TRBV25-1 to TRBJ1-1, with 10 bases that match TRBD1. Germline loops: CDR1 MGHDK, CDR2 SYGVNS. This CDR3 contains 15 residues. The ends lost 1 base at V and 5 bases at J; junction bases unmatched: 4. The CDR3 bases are TGTGCCAGCAGTGAATCAGGGACAGGGGTGACTGAAGCTTTCTTT. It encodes CASSESGTGVTEAFF.

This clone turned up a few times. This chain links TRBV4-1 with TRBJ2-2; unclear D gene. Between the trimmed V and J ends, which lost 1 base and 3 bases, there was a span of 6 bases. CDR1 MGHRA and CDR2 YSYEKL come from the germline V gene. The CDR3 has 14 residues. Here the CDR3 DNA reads TGCGCCAGCAGCCAAGTGTCTCACACCGGGGAGCTGTTTTTT. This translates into CASSQVSHTGELFF.

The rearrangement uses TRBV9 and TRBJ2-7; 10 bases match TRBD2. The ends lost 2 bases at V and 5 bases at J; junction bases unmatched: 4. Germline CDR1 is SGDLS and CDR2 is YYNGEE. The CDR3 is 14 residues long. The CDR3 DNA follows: TGTGCCAGCAGCGTGTTAGCGGGAGGTCACGAGCAGTACTTC. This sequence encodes CASSVLAGGHEQYF.